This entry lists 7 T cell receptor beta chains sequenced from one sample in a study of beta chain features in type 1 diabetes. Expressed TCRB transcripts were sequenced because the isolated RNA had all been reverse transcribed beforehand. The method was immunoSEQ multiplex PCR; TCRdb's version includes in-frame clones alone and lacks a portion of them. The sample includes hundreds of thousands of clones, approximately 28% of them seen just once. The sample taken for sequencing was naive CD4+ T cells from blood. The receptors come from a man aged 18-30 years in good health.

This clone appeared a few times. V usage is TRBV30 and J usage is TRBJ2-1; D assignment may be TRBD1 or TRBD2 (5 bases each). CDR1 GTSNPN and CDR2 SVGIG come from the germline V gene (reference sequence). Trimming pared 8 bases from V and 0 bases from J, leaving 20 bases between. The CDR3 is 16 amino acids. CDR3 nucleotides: TGTGCCAGCCGAATTGAGGGGCTCCGCTCCTACAATGAGCAGTTCTTC. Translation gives CASRIEGLRSYNEQFF.

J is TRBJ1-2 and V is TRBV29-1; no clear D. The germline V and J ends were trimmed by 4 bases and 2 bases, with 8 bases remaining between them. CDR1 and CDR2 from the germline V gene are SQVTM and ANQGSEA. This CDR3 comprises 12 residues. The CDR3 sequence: CSVVSQNYGYTF. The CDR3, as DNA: TGCAGCGTTGTATCCCAAAACTATGGCTACACCTTC.

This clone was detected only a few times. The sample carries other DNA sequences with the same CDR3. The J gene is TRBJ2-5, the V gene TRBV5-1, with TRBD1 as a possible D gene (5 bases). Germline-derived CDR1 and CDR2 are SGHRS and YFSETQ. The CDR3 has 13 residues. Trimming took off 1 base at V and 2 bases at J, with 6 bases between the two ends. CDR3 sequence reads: CASSLSGQETQYF. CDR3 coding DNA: TGCGCCAGCAGCTTGTCAGGGCAAGAGACCCAGTACTTC.

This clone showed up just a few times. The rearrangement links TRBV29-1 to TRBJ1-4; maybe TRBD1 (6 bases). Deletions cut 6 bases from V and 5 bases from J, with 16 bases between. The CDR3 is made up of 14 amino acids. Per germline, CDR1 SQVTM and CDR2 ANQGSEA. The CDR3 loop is CSVVTGYGNEKLFF. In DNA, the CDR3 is TGCAGCGTCGTAACAGGGTACGGGAATGAAAAACTGTTTTTT.

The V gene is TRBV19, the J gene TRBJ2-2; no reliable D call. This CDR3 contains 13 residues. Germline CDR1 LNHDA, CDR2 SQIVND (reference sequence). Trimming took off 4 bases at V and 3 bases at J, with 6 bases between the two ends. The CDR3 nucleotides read TGTGCCAGTAGTAACTGGGACACCGGGGAGCTGTTTTTT. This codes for CASSNWDTGELFF.

The CDR3 loop is CAYQRLVGTEAFF. CDR3 DNA: TGTGCCTACCAACGGCTGGTCGGGACTGAAGCTTTCTTT. The J gene is TRBJ1-1, the V gene TRBV30; D remains ambiguous. V dropped 7 bases and J dropped 5 bases, with 17 bases sitting between them. The CDR3 contains 13 residues. Germline CDR1 reads GTSNPN; CDR2 reads SVGIG (reference sequence). Full variable domain (rest looked up from reference TRBV30 and TRBJ1-1): SQTIHQWPATLVQPVGSPLSLECTVEGTSNPNLYWYRQAAGRGLQLLFYSVGIGQISSEVPQNLSASRPQDRQFILSSKKLLLSDSGFYLCAYQRLVGTEAFFGQGTRLTVV.

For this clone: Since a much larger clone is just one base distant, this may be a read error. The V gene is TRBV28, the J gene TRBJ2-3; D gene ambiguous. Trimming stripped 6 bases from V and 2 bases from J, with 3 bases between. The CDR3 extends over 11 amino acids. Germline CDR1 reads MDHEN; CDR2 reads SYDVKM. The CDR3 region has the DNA TGTGCCAGCAGGGACACAGATACGCAGTATTTT. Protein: CASRDTDTQYF.